The clone carrying this TCR beta chain was seen a handful of times. This record comes from a study of cytomegalovirus exposure and HLA in healthy donors. Only in-frame clones appear in the TCRdb table, and some are missing; sequencing was by immunoSEQ multiplex PCR. The repertoire holds roughly 130,000 clones, with over 85% as singletons. Trimming removed 0 bases at V and 7 bases at J, with 14 bases between. CDR1 and CDR2 (germline): SGHRS, YFSETQ. This CDR3 region has 16 residues. This chain joins TRBV5-1 and TRBJ1-6; D might be TRBD1 (6 bases). The sequenced sample was PBMCs. The sequence derives from a young man in good health and CMV-seronegative. For the CDR3, the DNA is TGCGCCAGCAGCTTGGCAGGACAGCTATACAATTCACCCCTCCACTTT. This encodes CASSLAGQLYNSPLHF.